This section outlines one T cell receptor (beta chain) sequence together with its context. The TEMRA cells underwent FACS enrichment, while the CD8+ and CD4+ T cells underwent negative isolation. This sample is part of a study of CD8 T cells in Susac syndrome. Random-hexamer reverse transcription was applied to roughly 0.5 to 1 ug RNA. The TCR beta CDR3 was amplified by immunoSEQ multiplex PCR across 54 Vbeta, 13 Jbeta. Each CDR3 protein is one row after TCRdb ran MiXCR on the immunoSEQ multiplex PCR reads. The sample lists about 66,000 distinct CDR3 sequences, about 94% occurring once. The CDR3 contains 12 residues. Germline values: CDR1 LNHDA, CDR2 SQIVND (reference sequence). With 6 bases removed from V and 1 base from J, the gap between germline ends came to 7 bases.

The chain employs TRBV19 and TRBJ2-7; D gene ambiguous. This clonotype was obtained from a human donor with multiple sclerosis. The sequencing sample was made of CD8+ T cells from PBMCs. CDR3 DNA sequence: TGTGCCAGTAGCACGGAATCCTACGAGCAGTACTTC. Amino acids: CASSTESYEQYF.